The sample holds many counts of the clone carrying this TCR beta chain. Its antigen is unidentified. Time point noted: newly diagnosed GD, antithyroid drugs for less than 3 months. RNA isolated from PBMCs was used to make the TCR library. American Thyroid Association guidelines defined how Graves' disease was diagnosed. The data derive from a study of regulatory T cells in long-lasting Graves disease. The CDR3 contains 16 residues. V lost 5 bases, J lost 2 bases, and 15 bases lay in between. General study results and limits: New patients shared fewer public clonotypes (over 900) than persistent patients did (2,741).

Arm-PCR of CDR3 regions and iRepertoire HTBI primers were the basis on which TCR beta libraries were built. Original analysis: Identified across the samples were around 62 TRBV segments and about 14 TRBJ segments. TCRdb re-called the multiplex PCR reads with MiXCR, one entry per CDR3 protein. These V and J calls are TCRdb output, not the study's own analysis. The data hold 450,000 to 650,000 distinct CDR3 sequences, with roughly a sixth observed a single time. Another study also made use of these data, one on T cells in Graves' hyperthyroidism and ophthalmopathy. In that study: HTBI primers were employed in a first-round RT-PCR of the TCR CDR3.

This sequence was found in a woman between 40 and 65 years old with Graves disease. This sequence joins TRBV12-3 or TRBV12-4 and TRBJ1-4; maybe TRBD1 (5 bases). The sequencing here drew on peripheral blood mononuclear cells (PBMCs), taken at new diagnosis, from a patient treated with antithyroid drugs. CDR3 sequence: CASSTSGTRTNEKLFF. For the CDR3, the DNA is TGTGCCAGCAGTACCTCAGGGACTCGGACTAATGAAAAACTGTTTTTT.